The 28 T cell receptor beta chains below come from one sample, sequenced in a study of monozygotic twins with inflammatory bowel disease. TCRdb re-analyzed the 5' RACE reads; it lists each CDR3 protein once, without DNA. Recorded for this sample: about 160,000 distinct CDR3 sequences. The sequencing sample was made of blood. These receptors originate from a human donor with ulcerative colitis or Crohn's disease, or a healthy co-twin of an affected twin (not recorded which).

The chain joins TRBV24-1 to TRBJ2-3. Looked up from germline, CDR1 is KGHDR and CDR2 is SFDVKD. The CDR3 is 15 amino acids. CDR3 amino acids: CATSDLRAVTDTQYF.

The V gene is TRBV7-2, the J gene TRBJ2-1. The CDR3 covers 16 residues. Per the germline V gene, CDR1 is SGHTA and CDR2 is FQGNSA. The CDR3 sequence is CASSLGPANSYNEQFF.

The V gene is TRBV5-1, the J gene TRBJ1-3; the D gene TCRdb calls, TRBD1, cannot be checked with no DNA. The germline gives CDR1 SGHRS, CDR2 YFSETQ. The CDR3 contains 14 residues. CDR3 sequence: CASSLTGTGNTIYF.

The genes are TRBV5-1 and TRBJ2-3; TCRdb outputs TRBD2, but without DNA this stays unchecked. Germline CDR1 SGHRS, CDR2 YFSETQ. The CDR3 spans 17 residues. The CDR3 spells CASSLRPRQGITDTQYF.

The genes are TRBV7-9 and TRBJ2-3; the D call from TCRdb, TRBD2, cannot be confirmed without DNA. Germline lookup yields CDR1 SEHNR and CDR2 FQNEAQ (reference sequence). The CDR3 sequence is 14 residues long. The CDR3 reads CASSLGLVTDTQYF.

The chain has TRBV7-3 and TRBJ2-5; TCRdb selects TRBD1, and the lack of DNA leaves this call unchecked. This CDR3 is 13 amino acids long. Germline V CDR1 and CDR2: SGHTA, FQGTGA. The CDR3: CASSLGVPGTQYF.

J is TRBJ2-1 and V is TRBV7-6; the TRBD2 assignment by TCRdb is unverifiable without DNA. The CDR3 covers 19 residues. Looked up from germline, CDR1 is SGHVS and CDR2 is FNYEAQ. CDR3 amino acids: CASSPNPGVAGGPWNEQFF.

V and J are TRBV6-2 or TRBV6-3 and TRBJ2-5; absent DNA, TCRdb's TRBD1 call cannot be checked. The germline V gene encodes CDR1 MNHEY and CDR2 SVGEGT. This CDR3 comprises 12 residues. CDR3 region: CASGGGLETQYF.

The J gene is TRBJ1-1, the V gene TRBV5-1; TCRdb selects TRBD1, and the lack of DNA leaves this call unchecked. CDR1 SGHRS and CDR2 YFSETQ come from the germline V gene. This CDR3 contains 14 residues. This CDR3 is CASSFGPGDTEAFF.

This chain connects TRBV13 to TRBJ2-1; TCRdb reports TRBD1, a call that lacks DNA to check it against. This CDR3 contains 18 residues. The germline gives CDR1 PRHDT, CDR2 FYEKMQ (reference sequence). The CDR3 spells CASSSGGISGSSYNEQFF.

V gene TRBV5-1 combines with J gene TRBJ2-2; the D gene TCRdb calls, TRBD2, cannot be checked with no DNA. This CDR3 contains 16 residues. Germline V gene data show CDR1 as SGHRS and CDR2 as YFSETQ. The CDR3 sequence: CASSLGLAGFAGELFF. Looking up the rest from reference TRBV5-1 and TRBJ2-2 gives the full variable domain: KAGVTQTPRYLIKTRGQQVTLSCSPISGHRSVSWYQQTPGQGLQFLFEYFSETQRNKGNFPGRFSGRQFSNSRSEMNVSTLELGDSALYLCASSLGLAGFAGELFFGEGSRLTVL.

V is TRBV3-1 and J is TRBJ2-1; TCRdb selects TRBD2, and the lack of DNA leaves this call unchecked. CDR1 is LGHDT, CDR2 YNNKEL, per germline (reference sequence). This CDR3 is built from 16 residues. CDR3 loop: CASSPNSGRENNEQFF.

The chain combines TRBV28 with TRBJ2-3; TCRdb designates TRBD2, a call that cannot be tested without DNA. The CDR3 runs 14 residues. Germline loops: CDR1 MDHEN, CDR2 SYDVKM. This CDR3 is CASSLNSLTDTQYF.

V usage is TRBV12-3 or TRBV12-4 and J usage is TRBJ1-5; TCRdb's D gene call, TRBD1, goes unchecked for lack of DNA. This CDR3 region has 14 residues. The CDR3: CASTGTGADQPQHF.

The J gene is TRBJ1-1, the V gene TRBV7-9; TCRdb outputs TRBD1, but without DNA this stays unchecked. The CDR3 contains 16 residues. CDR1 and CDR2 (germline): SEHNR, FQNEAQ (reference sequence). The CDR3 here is CASSEGQGASNTEAFF.

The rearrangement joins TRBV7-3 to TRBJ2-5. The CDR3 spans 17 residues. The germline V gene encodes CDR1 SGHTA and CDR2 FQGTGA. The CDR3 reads CASSLKGYSRDQETQYF.

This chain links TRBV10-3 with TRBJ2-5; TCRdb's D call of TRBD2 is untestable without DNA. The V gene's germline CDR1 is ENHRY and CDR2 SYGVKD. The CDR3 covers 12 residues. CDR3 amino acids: CAISDERYTQYF.

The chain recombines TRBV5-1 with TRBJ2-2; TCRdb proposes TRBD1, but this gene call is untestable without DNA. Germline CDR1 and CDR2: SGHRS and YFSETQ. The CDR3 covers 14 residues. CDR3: CASSLDRGVEELFF. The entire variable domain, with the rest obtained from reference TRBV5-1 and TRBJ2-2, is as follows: KAGVTQTPRYLIKTRGQQVTLSCSPISGHRSVSWYQQTPGQGLQFLFEYFSETQRNKGNFPGRFSGRQFSNSRSEMNVSTLELGDSALYLCASSLDRGVEELFFGEGSRLTVL.

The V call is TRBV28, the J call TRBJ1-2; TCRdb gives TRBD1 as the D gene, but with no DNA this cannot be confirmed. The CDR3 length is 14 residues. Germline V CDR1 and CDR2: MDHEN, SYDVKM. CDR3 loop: CAAQQVAGGYGYTF.

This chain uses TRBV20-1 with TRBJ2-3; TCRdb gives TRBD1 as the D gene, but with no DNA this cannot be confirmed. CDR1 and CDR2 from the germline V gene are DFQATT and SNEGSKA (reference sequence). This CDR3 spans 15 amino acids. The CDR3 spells CSAREERGPADTQYF.

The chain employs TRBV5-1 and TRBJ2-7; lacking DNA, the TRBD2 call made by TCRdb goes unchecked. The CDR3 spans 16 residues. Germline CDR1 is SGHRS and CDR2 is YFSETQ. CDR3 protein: CASSPKVLAGPYEQYF.

The CDR3: CASSQIIYNEQFF. The chain recombines TRBV18 with TRBJ2-1. Germline assignment: CDR1 KGHSH and CDR2 LQKENI. The CDR3 extends over 13 amino acids.

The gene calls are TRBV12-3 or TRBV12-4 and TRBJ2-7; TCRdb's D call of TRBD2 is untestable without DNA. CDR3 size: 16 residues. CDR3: CASSLRLAGESYEQYF.

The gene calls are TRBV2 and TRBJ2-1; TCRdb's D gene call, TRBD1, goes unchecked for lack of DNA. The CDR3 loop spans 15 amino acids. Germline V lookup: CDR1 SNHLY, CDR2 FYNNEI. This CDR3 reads CASRRTAGEYNEQFF. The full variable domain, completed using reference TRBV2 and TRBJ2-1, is EPEVTQTPSHQVTQMGQEVILRCVPISNHLYFYWYRQILGQKVEFLVSFYNNEISEKSEIFDDQFSVERPDGSNFTLKIRSTKLEDSAMYFCASRRTAGEYNEQFFGPGTRLTVL.

The CDR3 loop reads CASTPWGGKGSYEQYF. The J gene is TRBJ2-7, the V gene TRBV25-1; with no DNA, the TCRdb D assignment of TRBD1 cannot be verified. Germline V gene lookup returns CDR1 MGHDK and CDR2 SYGVNS. This CDR3 is built from 16 residues.

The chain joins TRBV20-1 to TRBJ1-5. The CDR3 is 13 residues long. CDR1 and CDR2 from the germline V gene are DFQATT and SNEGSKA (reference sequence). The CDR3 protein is CSARGRGNQPQHF.

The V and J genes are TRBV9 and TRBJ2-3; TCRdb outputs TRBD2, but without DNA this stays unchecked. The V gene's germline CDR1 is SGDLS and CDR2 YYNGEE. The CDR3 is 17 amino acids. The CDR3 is CASSIGWLDPSTDTQYF.

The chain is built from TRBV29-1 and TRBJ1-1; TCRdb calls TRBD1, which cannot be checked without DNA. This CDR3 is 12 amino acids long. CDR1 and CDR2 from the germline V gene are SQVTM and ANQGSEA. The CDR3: CSVVGQGTEAFF.